Presented here are 15 T cell receptor beta chains from one specimen sequenced in a study of response to subunit inactivated influenza vaccine (dated 2018 in TCRdb). Libraries were constructed by RT-PCR. The data were produced on an Illumina HiSeq 2500. The public reads were quality trimmed at Q25 with fastp and then assembled into clones with MiXCR by TCRdb, keeping productive beta chains. Rows with a matching CDR3 protein are joined into one entry that keeps the most common DNA and genes. The sample table lists hundreds of thousands of distinct CDR3 sequences, 10% to 15% of them with a count of one. Roughly 10% of the sample rests with the top ten. The sample consisted of PBMCs from blood, taken on the day of vaccination. These receptor sequences come from a man aged 45 to 65 who received an inactivated influenza vaccine. Donor details come from another sample of the same person, matched by shared clones.

This clonotype was seen a handful of times. This sequence joins TRBV20-1 and TRBJ2-3; 10 bases are shared with TRBD2. This CDR3 is built from 16 residues. Per the germline V gene, CDR1 is DFQATT and CDR2 is SNEGSKA (reference sequence). Trimming took 1 base from V and 5 from J; bases not matched to a gene: 9. CDR3 residues: CSARVSSGRAVDTQYF. The CDR3 nucleotides read TGCAGTGCTAGAGTGTCCAGCGGGAGGGCCGTAGATACGCAGTATTTT.

V gene TRBV13 combines with J gene TRBJ2-1; 13 bases are a match to TRBD2. V was clipped by 4 bases and J by 0 bases; unmatched bases: 6. The germline V gene encodes CDR1 PRHDT and CDR2 FYEKMQ (reference sequence). The CDR3 consists of 18 residues. CDR3 region: CASSSRTSGSPSYNEQFF. The CDR3 DNA follows: TGTGCCAGCAGCTCTCGGACTAGCGGGAGCCCCTCCTACAATGAGCAGTTCTTC.

This clonotype came up a few times. The chain has TRBV9 and TRBJ2-1, with D possibly matching TRBD1 (6 bases). V gave up 6 bases and J gave up 2 bases, with 12 bases separating them. This CDR3 contains 14 residues. From germline, CDR1 is SGDLS and CDR2 YYNGEE. The CDR3 DNA reads as TGTGCCAGCAACAAGGACAGACCCTACAATGAGCAGTTCTTC. Translating gives CASNKDRPYNEQFF.

This clonotype came up a few times. V and J are TRBV3-1 and TRBJ2-1, with 9 bases identical to TRBD2. The CDR3 is made up of 15 amino acids. V was clipped by 1 base and J by 5 bases; unmatched bases: 3. CDR1 is LGHDT and CDR2 is YNNKEL in the germline V gene (reference sequence). The CDR3 reads CASSQGLAGDNEQFF. The CDR3 bases are TGTGCCAGCAGCCAAGGGTTAGCGGGGGACAATGAGCAGTTCTTC.

V is TRBV7-9 and J is TRBJ1-2; D unresolved. This CDR3 contains 12 residues. CDR1 SEHNR and CDR2 FQNEAQ come from the germline V gene (reference sequence). Trimming stripped 6 bases from V and 8 bases from J, with 13 bases between. This CDR3 is CASREDARGYTF. For the CDR3, the DNA is TGTGCCAGCAGAGAGGACGCCCGAGGCTACACCTTC.

The chain uses TRBV24-1 and TRBJ2-5; D is uncertain. CDR3 length: 14 residues. V dropped 5 bases and J dropped 4 bases, with 13 bases sitting between them. The germline gives CDR1 KGHDR, CDR2 SFDVKD. The CDR3, as DNA: TGTGCCACCAGTGGCCCAAGTCGTTCAGAGACCCAGTACTTC. This codes for CATSGPSRSETQYF.

This clonotype was counted many times. V and J are TRBV12-3 or TRBV12-4 and TRBJ1-6, with a tentative D call TRBD1 (6 bases). Trimming removed 5 bases at V and 7 bases at J, with 9 bases between. The CDR3 sequence is 13 residues long. CDR3 coding DNA: TGTGCCAGCAGTCCAACAGGGAATTCACCCCTCCACTTT. Its translation: CASSPTGNSPLHF.

The V gene is TRBV7-2, the J gene TRBJ2-1, with D perhaps TRBD2 (6 bases). Trimming took 2 bases from V and 4 from J, leaving 12 bases between them. Looked up from germline, CDR1 is SGHTA and CDR2 is FQGNSA. The CDR3 sequence is 15 residues long. The CDR3 spells CASSLSRGKYNEQFF. The DNA for the CDR3 is TGTGCCAGCAGCTTAAGTCGCGGGAAGTACAATGAGCAGTTCTTC.

The chain has TRBV5-5 and TRBJ2-6, with D hard to call. Germline values: CDR1 SGHKS, CDR2 YYEKEE (reference sequence). This CDR3 is 16 amino acids long. V was pared by 1 base and J by 2 bases, with 10 bases between. CDR3 sequence reads: CASSLFSAPGANVLTF. CDR3 bases: TGTGCCAGCAGCTTGTTTTCAGCTCCTGGGGCCAACGTCCTGACTTTC.

The V call is TRBV18, the J call TRBJ2-7; 7 bases map to TRBD1. The length of the CDR3 is 17 residues. The germline CDR1 and CDR2 sequences are KGHSH and LQKENI. Losses at the gene ends were 0 bases for V and 0 bases for J; bases not matched to a gene: 8. CDR3 coding DNA: TGTGCCAGCTCACCACCCGCCGCGACAGGGAACTCCTACGAGCAGTACTTC. Protein sequence: CASSPPAATGNSYEQYF. The whole variable domain, filled in from reference TRBV18 and TRBJ2-7, reads NAGVMQNPRHLVRRRGQEARLRCSPMKGHSHVYWYRQLPEEGLKFMVYLQKENIIDESGMPKERFSAEFPKEGPSILRIQQVVRGDSAAYFCASSPPAATGNSYEQYFGPGTRLTVT.

There are a few counts of this clonotype. The genes are TRBV10-3 and TRBJ2-7; 8 bases are a match to TRBD2. V trimming: 5 bases; J trimming: 6 bases; junction bases outside the gene matches: 9. The CDR3 totals 14 residues. Germline CDR1 reads ENHRY; CDR2 reads SYGVKD. Here the CDR3 DNA reads TGTGCCATCAGTACTTTCGGGGGGGCGGGCGAGCAGTACTTC. Amino acids: CAISTFGGAGEQYF.

The rearrangement links TRBV29-1 to TRBJ1-2; 7 bases map to TRBD1. J was trimmed by 7 bases and V by 5 bases; bases with no gene match: 10. CDR3 length: 13 residues. Germline CDR1 SQVTM, CDR2 ANQGSEA. The CDR3 loop is CSVLRRTGTGYTF. The CDR3, as DNA: TGCAGCGTTCTACGCCGGACAGGCACTGGCTACACCTTC.

This clonotype was detected only a few times. This chain links TRBV9 with TRBJ2-2; D might be TRBD1 or TRBD2, each matching 6 bases. V was trimmed by 2 bases and J by 5 bases, leaving 10 bases between them. Per the germline V gene, CDR1 is SGDLS and CDR2 is YYNGEE. This CDR3 spans 14 amino acids. CDR3 sequence reads: CASSVGGGTGELFF. The CDR3 DNA sequence: TGTGCCAGCAGCGTCGGAGGGGGGACCGGGGAGCTGTTTTTT.

This clonotype appeared a few times. V usage is TRBV12-3 or TRBV12-4 and J usage is TRBJ2-7; 8 bases agree with TRBD1. The junction had 6 bases not matched to a gene; V was cut back by 5 bases and J by 0 bases. The CDR3 loop spans 15 amino acids. The CDR3 reads CASSPTGTGSYEQYF. In DNA, the CDR3 is TGTGCCAGCAGTCCGACCGGGACAGGCTCCTACGAGCAGTACTTC.

This clonotype was detected a few times. The genes are TRBV12-3 or TRBV12-4 and TRBJ2-1, with D unresolved. CDR3 length: 12 amino acids. Trimming cost V 6 bases and J 9 bases, with 12 bases left between them. The CDR3 spells CASSSLTFEQFF. The CDR3 DNA sequence: TGTGCCAGCAGCTCTTTGACGTTTGAGCAGTTCTTC.